These T cell receptor beta chains were read from a single sample in a study of T cell responses to AZD1222 COVID-19 vaccine. The protocol was immunoSEQ multiplex PCR, while the TCRdb copy is restricted to in-frame clones and leaves out a portion. In the table there are around 83,000 clones, 90% of which are singletons. The material sequenced was peripheral blood, taken 28 days after the second AZD1222 dose. These receptors were obtained from an adult who received the AZD1222 COVID-19 vaccine. CDR3s include the opening cysteine and the closing phenylalanine or tryptophan. Fields, in order: clone size, D gene, V gene, J gene, CDR3 protein, CDR3 DNA. D genes are given only for firm matches. The size entry is marked missing in some rows and otherwise reads once, few, many or a size class.

abundance: .; d_gene: TRBD1; v_gene: TRBV18; j_gene: TRBJ2-7; CDR3aa: CASSPLYPPPGQISYEQYF; CDR3nt: TGTGCCAGCTCACCACTTTACCCTCCGCCGGGACAGATCTCCTACGAGCAGTACTTC
abundance: once; d_gene: .; v_gene: TRBV28; j_gene: TRBJ2-1; CDR3aa: CASSLEAGNEQFF; CDR3nt: TGTGCCAGCAGTTTAGAGGCCGGTAATGAGCAGTTCTTC
abundance: .; d_gene: .; v_gene: TRBV2; j_gene: TRBJ1-1; CDR3aa: CASAVTNPQAFF; CDR3nt: TGTGCCAGCGCCGTCACGAATCCCCAAGCTTTCTTT
abundance: .; d_gene: .; v_gene: TRBV18; j_gene: TRBJ2-3; CDR3aa: CASSPPQPSTDTQYF; CDR3nt: TGTGCCAGCTCACCACCCCAGCCGAGCACAGATACGCAGTATTTT
abundance: .; d_gene: TRBD1; v_gene: TRBV7-9; j_gene: TRBJ1-4; CDR3aa: CASSLATGGGEKLFF; CDR3nt: TGTGCCAGCAGCTTAGCAACAGGGGGAGGTGAAAAACTGTTTTTT
abundance: .; d_gene: .; v_gene: TRBV15; j_gene: TRBJ1-1; CDR3aa: CATSRDIDGRSAFF; CDR3nt: TGTGCCACCAGCAGAGATATCGACGGGCGGTCAGCTTTCTTT
abundance: .; d_gene: .; v_gene: TRBV4-1; j_gene: TRBJ1-2; CDR3aa: CASSPRTEANYGYTF; CDR3nt: TGCGCCAGCAGCCCCCGGACGGAAGCTAACTATGGCTACACCTTC
abundance: .; d_gene: .; v_gene: TRBV3-1/TRBV3-2; j_gene: TRBJ1-6; CDR3aa: CASSSAQGPGSPLHF; CDR3nt: TGTGCCAGCAGCTCGGCTCAGGGGCCAGGATCACCCCTCCACTTT
abundance: .; d_gene: .; v_gene: TRBV10-3; j_gene: TRBJ1-6; CDR3aa: CAISEADYNSPLHF; CDR3nt: TGTGCCATCAGCGAGGCAGATTATAATTCACCCCTCCACTTT
abundance: .; d_gene: TRBD1; v_gene: TRBV6-5; j_gene: TRBJ1-5; CDR3aa: CASSRDRDQPQHF; CDR3nt: TGTGCCAGCAGTAGGGACAGGGATCAGCCCCAGCATTTT
abundance: .; d_gene: .; v_gene: TRBV3-1/TRBV3-2; j_gene: TRBJ2-2; CDR3aa: CASSPRGFTGELFF; CDR3nt: TGTGCCAGCAGCCCGCGAGGGTTCACCGGGGAGCTGTTTTTT
abundance: .; d_gene: .; v_gene: TRBV7-7; j_gene: TRBJ2-7; CDR3aa: CASSLTLTRFSYEQYF; CDR3nt: TGTGCTAGCAGCTTAACCCTTACGAGATTCTCCTACGAGCAGTACTTC
abundance: .; d_gene: .; v_gene: TRBV13; j_gene: TRBJ1-4; CDR3aa: CASSSTDSPFNEKLFF; CDR3nt: TGTGCCAGCAGCTCCACGGACAGTCCCTTTAATGAAAAACTGTTTTTT
abundance: .; d_gene: .; v_gene: TRBV3-1/TRBV3-2; j_gene: TRBJ2-5; CDR3aa: CASSQKGETQYF; CDR3nt: TGTGCCAGCAGCCAAAAAGGAGAGACCCAGTACTTC